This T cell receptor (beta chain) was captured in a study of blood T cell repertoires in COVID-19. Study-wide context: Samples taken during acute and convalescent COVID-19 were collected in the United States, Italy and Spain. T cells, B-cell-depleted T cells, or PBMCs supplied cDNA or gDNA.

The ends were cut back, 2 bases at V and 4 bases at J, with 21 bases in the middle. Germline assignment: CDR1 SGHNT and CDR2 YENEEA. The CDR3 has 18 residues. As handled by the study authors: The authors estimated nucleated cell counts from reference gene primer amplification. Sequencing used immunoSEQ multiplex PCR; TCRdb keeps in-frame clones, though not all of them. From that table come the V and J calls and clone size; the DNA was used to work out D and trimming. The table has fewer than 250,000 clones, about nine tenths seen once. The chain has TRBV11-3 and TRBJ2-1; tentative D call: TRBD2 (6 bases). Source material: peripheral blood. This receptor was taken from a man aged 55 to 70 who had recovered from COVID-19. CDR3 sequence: CASSLRASAGNPYNEQFF. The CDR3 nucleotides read TGTGCCAGCAGCTTAAGGGCGTCGGCGGGGAACCCATACAATGAGCAGTTCTTC.